This T cell receptor beta chain was captured by sequencing in a study of T cells in Graves' hyperthyroidism and ophthalmopathy (dated by TCRdb to the late 2010s). Study-level background: Peripheral blood was sampled at the time of initial diagnosis, prior to any treatment. To identify distinguishing TCR V-J signatures, a discovery cohort of some 100 patients was used, comprising 43 with Graves' ophthalmopathy and under 60 with stable Graves' hyperthyroidism. Prospective prediction of ophthalmopathy was tested in an independent validation cohort consisting of 18 to 20 hyperthyroidism patients and approximately 16 patients who later progressed to ophthalmopathy. The 100 or so discovery patients were randomly divided into training and test sets at a 7:3 ratio. In about six Graves' hyperthyroidism patients, the study also compared T-cell repertoires from thyroid tissue with T-cell repertoires from blood. Once sampling was done, hyperthyroidism patients were given methimazole at a starting dose of 30 mg daily, whereas ophthalmopathy patients were given high-dose intravenous methylprednisolone. The paper describes TCR Vbeta CDR3 sequencing of 140 or so peripheral blood samples, made up of roughly 45 ophthalmopathy patients, approximately 73 hyperthyroidism patients and 17 progressor patients. The paper's findings and limits, for the study overall: Most expanded thyroid clonotypes (frequency above 0.001) were also detected in blood, a finding suggesting that blood repertoires may reflect thyroid immune responses. No statistical method was used to fix the sample size in advance, and group allocation was not hidden from the investigators. In cross-validation, a model built on a 13 V-J signature told ophthalmopathy apart from stable hyperthyroidism with approximately 90% sensitivity and approximately 84% specificity, and in testing the same model reached 80%/75%. In validation, progression to ophthalmopathy was predicted by the model with 70.59% sensitivity and around 76% specificity, a median of approximately 6.5 months before onset.

TCR beta CDR3 regions were amplified from RNA transcripts. The first round of RT-PCR for the TCR CDR3 was performed with the HTBI primer set and the Qiagen OneStep RT-PCR kit. Libraries were constructed in a second round of multiplex PCR, after which size selection and purification were carried out. Sequencing of the libraries was done on an Illumina HiSeq2000 using paired-end 100 bp reads. In the authors' own workflow: SOAPnuke was used to process the raw data, removing reads that contained adapters or uncalled bases, had a mean Phred below 15, or lacked an exact match to the constant primer or identifier. High-quality paired reads were merged using COPE v1.2.5, and each unique nucleotide sequence was defined as a clonotype. MiTCR v1.1 was used to align clonotypes to the IMGT TRBV, TRBD and TRBJ reference segments. The analysis included only V-J combinations with a frequency above 0.0001, which together covered more than 98% of the repertoires. The TCS score was defined as the ratio of F50 (clonal expansion) to E x V (chaos), calculated using BLOSUM62-based TCRdist between CDR3 peptides within each V-J. Welch's t-statistics and random forest reduced around 550 V-J features to some 14, which were used in a naive Bayes classifier (R e1071). TCRdb applied fastp at Q25 and MiXCR to the public reads, then kept only in-frame beta chains. Records with the same CDR3 protein are collapsed into one entry carrying the most frequent genes and DNA. The V and J calls were determined by TCRdb, not by the authors. This sample holds 490,000 or so distinct CDR3 sequences; roughly 22% were observed only once. In total, the top ten clones hold 49% of the sample.

Including the terminal cysteine and phenylalanine, the CDR3 comprises 15 residues. The retained sequence is limited to the CDR3, 45 bases, with the frame set at the first base. The germline V gene yields MNHEY for CDR1 and SVGAGI for CDR2. Cut back by 0 bases and 4 bases, the V and J ends lie 10 bases apart. This clonotype was found a few times. Its antigen is still unknown. No much larger clonotype is one base removed from it; base qualities were not supplied. Moderately to severely active disease, a Clinical Activity Score of at least 3, a NOSPECS grade of at least 4, and a duration under 3 months were present in ophthalmopathy patients. Any patient with an uncontrolled infection, another autoimmune disease, pregnancy or lactation was excluded. Diagnoses were established on the basis of clinical symptoms, serum thyroxine and TRAb, thyroid ultrasound, and orbital computed tomography. Ficoll-Paque density gradient centrifugation was used to isolate PBMCs from around 10 ml of fresh peripheral blood. Trizol reagent was used to extract total RNA, and RNA quality was then checked on an Agilent 2100 Bioanalyzer.

The sequence came from a woman in her 70s with Graves' ophthalmopathy. Source material: blood. The rearrangement combines TRBV6-5 with TRBJ1-5; a confident D gene designation cannot be given. The CDR3 in this case is CASSYSFSANQPQHF. Here is the DNA: TGTGCCAGCAGTTACTCGTTTTCAGCTAATCAGCCCCAGCATTTT.